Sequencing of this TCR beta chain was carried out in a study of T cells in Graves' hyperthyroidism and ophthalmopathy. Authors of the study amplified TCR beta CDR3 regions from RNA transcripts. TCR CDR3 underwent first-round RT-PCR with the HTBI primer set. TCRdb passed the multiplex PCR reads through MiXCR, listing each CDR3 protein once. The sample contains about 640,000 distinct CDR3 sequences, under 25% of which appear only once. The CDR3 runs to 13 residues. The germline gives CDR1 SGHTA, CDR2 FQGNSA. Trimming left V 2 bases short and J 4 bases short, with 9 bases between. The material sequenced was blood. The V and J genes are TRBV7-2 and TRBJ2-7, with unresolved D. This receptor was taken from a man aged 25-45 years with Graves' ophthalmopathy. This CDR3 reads CASSLFAEYEQYF. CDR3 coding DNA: TGTGCCAGCAGCTTATTTGCAGAGTACGAGCAGTACTTC.